Shown below are 20 T cell receptor beta chains from a single sample sequenced in a study of early T cells in non-severe SARS-CoV-2 infection. A single record per CDR3 protein comes from TCRdb applying MiXCR to the 5' RACE reads. The sample has more than 45,000 distinct CDR3 sequences, around 6.5% seen once; the top ten hold approximately 6.3%. The sequenced sample was whole blood, obtained at baseline. These receptors came from an adult who was a healthcare worker with PCR-confirmed SARS-CoV-2 infection or an uninfected control (not recorded which).

This clonotype has ten or more counts. This chain joins TRBV7-3 and TRBJ2-1; TRBD2 matches at 10 bases. Germline CDR1 and CDR2: SGHTA and FQGTGA. The CDR3 consists of 16 residues. J was trimmed by 6 bases and V by 2 bases; bases with no gene match: 7. This chain's CDR3 is CASSLGPAGGINEQFF. The CDR3 nucleotides read TGTGCCAGCAGCTTAGGCCCAGCGGGAGGGATCAATGAGCAGTTCTTC.

The chain links TRBV20-1 to TRBJ1-5, with D maybe TRBD1 (6 bases). The CDR3 spans 14 residues. V was trimmed by 6 bases and J by 7 bases, leaving 19 bases between them. Germline V gene data show CDR1 as DFQATT and CDR2 as SNEGSKA (reference sequence). CDR3 nucleotides: TGCAGTGCATCACAGGGAAGAGTTGAACAGCCCCAGCATTTT. Protein sequence: CSASQGRVEQPQHF.

This clonotype turned up a few times. The chain employs TRBV5-4 and TRBJ2-3; weak D call: TRBD1 (6 bases). CDR3 length: 15 amino acids. The germline CDR1 and CDR2 sequences are SGHNT and YYREEE (reference sequence). V was pared by 4 bases and J by 2 bases, with 14 bases between. Written as DNA, the CDR3 is TGTGCCAGCAGCCTTAACAGGGCCTTCACAGATACGCAGTATTTT. Translated, it gives CASSLNRAFTDTQYF.

This clonotype was seen ten or more times. This chain joins TRBV29-1 and TRBJ1-5; 10 bases fit TRBD1. Germline trimming cut 6 bases from V and 3 bases from J; bases unmatched to any gene: 2. This CDR3 is built from 13 residues. The germline V gene has CDR1 SQVTM and CDR2 ANQGSEA. The CDR3 sequence is CSVGQGTNQPQHF. In nucleotides, the CDR3 is TGCAGCGTGGGACAGGGGACCAATCAGCCCCAGCATTTT.

This clonotype ranks as medium-sized. The chain links TRBV19 to TRBJ2-1, with 7 bases aligning to TRBD2. Unmatched junction bases numbered 6, after V lost 5 bases and J lost 5 bases. Germline V gene sequence: CDR1 LNHDA, CDR2 SQIVND (reference sequence). This CDR3 has 14 amino acids. The CDR3 here is CASSWAGVHNEQFF. The CDR3 coding sequence is TGTGCCAGTAGTTGGGCGGGAGTCCACAATGAGCAGTTCTTC.

In this sample, this clonotype turned up a few times. V and J are TRBV7-6 and TRBJ1-2; 7 bases fit TRBD1. V lost 2 bases to trimming and J lost 5 bases; unmatched junction nucleotides: 2. CDR1 SGHVS and CDR2 FNYEAQ come from the germline V gene. CDR3 length equals 13 residues. CDR3 sequence reads: CASSLRDSYGYTF. CDR3 coding DNA: TGTGCCAGCAGCTTACGGGACAGTTATGGCTACACCTTC.

V usage is TRBV24-1 and J usage is TRBJ2-3, with 7 bases identical to TRBD2. CDR1 is KGHDR, CDR2 SFDVKD, per germline. Trimming took 3 bases from V and 0 from J; bases not matched to a gene: 5. The CDR3 covers 16 residues. The CDR3 coding sequence is TGTGCCACCAGTGATCTTGCTAGCGGAAGCACAGATACGCAGTATTTT. Translation: CATSDLASGSTDTQYF.

The V and J genes are TRBV28 and TRBJ2-7, with D unclear. Germline CDR1 and CDR2: MDHEN and SYDVKM. V was trimmed by 6 bases and J by 7 bases, leaving 13 bases between them. The CDR3 consists of 12 residues. The CDR3 spells CASSRLGWEQYF. CDR3 in DNA: TGTGCCAGCAGCCGACTTGGTTGGGAGCAGTACTTC.

Only a few counts were recorded for this clonotype. The V and J genes are TRBV7-9 and TRBJ1-1; D is unclear. This CDR3 comprises 12 residues. Trimming removed 3 bases at V and 5 bases at J, with 7 bases between. Germline lookup yields CDR1 SEHNR and CDR2 FQNEAQ (reference sequence). CDR3 loop: CASSLAYTEAFF. The CDR3 nucleotides read TGTGCCAGCAGCTTGGCCTATACTGAAGCTTTCTTT.

This clonotype was seen many times. The rearrangement uses TRBV7-3 and TRBJ2-3, with D perhaps given as TRBD1 or TRBD2 (5 bases each). Trimming cost V 0 bases and J 0 bases, with 10 bases left between them. CDR1 and CDR2 from the germline V gene are SGHTA and FQGTGA. The CDR3 is 16 amino acids. The CDR3 reads CASSLTGTVSTDTQYF. For the CDR3, the DNA is TGTGCCAGCAGCTTAACAGGGACGGTGAGCACAGATACGCAGTATTTT. Full variable domain (outside the CDR3, taken from reference TRBV7-3 and TRBJ2-3): GAGVSQTPSNKVTEKGKYVELRCDPISGHTALYWYRQSLGQGPEFLIYFQGTGAADDSGLPNDRFFAVRPEGSVSTLKIQRTERGDSAVYLCASSLTGTVSTDTQYFGPGTRLTVL.

CDR3 loop: CASSLSTENTEAFF. As DNA, the CDR3 is TGTGCCAGCAGCTTAAGCACAGAGAACACTGAAGCTTTCTTT. The V call is TRBV7-2, the J call TRBJ1-1; the D is unclear. Germline values: CDR1 SGHTA, CDR2 FQGNSA. The CDR3 length is 14 residues. The germline V and J ends were trimmed by 2 bases and 1 base, with 8 bases remaining between them. Variable domain in full (rest from reference TRBV7-2 and TRBJ1-1): GAGVSQSPSNKVTEKGKDVELRCDPISGHTALYWYRQSLGQGLEFLIYFQGNSAPDKSGLPSDRFSAERTGGSVSTLTIQRTQQEDSAVYLCASSLSTENTEAFFGQGTRLTVV.

This clonotype was observed many times. The rearrangement links TRBV7-8 to TRBJ2-5; a weak D match, TRBD1 (5 bases). V lost 6 bases and J lost 0, with 17 bases in between. Germline V lookup: CDR1 SGHVS, CDR2 FQNEAQ. The CDR3 runs to 16 residues. CDR3 protein: CASRPEDTNDQETQYF. CDR3 DNA: TGTGCCAGCAGGCCCGAGGACACTAACGACCAAGAGACCCAGTACTTC.

This clonotype has ten or more counts. The rearrangement links TRBV6-5 to TRBJ2-7; 12 bases fit TRBD2. After removal of 6 bases from V and 6 bases from J, the junction contained 9 bases not matched to a gene. The CDR3 covers 15 residues. Germline V gene sequence: CDR1 MNHEY, CDR2 SVGAGI. CDR3 in amino acids: CASRETSGSLLEQYF. CDR3 bases: TGTGCCAGCAGAGAGACTAGCGGGAGTCTCCTCGAGCAGTACTTC.

This clonotype was seen at least ten times. The chain is built from TRBV3-1 and TRBJ1-2; D is perhaps TRBD1 (5 bases). Per the germline V gene, CDR1 is LGHDT and CDR2 is YNNKEL (reference sequence). V lost 1 base and J lost 2, with 5 bases in between. This CDR3 comprises 13 residues. DNA of the CDR3: TGTGCCAGCAGCCAAGGGGGGAACTATGGCTACACCTTC. Translating it yields CASSQGGNYGYTF.

This clonotype was seen ten or more times. J is TRBJ2-1 and V is TRBV11-2, with D perhaps TRBD1 (5 bases). The CDR3 is 18 residues long. Germline CDR1 reads SGHAT; CDR2 reads FQNNGV. V was pared by 2 bases and J by 0 bases, with 17 bases between. The CDR3 region has the DNA TGTGCCAGCAGCTTATATGGGCAGGGCCTGAGCTCCTACAATGAGCAGTTCTTC. Translation gives CASSLYGQGLSSYNEQFF. Complete variable domain (other parts from reference TRBV11-2 and TRBJ2-1): EAGVAQSPRYKIIEKRQSVAFWCNPISGHATLYWYQQILGQGPKLLIQFQNNGVVDDSQLPKDRFSAERLKGVDSTLKIQPAKLEDSAVYLCASSLYGQGLSSYNEQFFGPGTRLTVL.

The chain recombines TRBV20-1 with TRBJ2-2; D ambiguous. Germline assignment: CDR1 DFQATT and CDR2 SNEGSKA (reference sequence). V lost 0 bases, J lost 1 base, and 6 bases lay in between. CDR3 length: 14 amino acids. The CDR3 nucleotides are TGCAGTGCTAGAGATCCACAGAACACCGGGGAGCTGTTTTTT. It translates to CSARDPQNTGELFF.

This clonotype was seen many times. The chain joins TRBV5-4 to TRBJ2-5; 11 nucleotides agree with TRBD1. In germline, CDR1 is SGHNT, CDR2 YYREEE (reference sequence). This CDR3 is built from 15 residues. After removal of 4 bases from V and 5 bases from J, the junction contained 7 bases not matched to a gene. DNA of the CDR3: TGTGCCAGCAGCATGAGGACAGGGGGCCTGGAGACCCAGTACTTC. Translation gives CASSMRTGGLETQYF.

This clonotype came up many times. The rearrangement uses TRBV3-1 and TRBJ2-1; TRBD2 matches at 14 bases. CDR1 and CDR2 (germline): LGHDT, YNNKEL (reference sequence). This CDR3 contains 17 residues. V was clipped by 4 bases and J by 0 bases; unmatched bases: 2. The CDR3 loop is CASSRGLAGGSYNEQFF. Written as DNA, the CDR3 is TGTGCCAGCAGCCGAGGACTAGCGGGAGGCTCCTACAATGAGCAGTTCTTC.

This chain uses TRBV11-3 with TRBJ1-1, with D unclear. Looked up from germline, CDR1 is SGHNT and CDR2 is YENEEA. The CDR3 consists of 13 residues. Trimming left V 2 bases short and J 1 base short, with 5 bases between. The CDR3 here is CASSLKANTEAFF. The CDR3 bases are TGTGCCAGCAGCTTAAAGGCGAACACTGAAGCTTTCTTT.

There are many counts of this clonotype. The genes are TRBV5-1 and TRBJ1-2; D might be TRBD1 (6 bases). Germline V gives CDR1 SGHRS, CDR2 YFSETQ. V lost 4 bases and J 6 bases, leaving 13 bases between the germline ends. The CDR3 runs 13 residues. The DNA of the CDR3 is TGCGCCAGCAGCACGAACAGGGTAGATGGCTACACCTTC. Its translation is CASSTNRVDGYTF. Supplemented by reference TRBV5-1 and TRBJ1-2, the full variable domain reads KAGVTQTPRYLIKTRGQQVTLSCSPISGHRSVSWYQQTPGQGLQFLFEYFSETQRNKGNFPGRFSGRQFSNSRSEMNVSTLELGDSALYLCASSTNRVDGYTFGSGTRLTVV.